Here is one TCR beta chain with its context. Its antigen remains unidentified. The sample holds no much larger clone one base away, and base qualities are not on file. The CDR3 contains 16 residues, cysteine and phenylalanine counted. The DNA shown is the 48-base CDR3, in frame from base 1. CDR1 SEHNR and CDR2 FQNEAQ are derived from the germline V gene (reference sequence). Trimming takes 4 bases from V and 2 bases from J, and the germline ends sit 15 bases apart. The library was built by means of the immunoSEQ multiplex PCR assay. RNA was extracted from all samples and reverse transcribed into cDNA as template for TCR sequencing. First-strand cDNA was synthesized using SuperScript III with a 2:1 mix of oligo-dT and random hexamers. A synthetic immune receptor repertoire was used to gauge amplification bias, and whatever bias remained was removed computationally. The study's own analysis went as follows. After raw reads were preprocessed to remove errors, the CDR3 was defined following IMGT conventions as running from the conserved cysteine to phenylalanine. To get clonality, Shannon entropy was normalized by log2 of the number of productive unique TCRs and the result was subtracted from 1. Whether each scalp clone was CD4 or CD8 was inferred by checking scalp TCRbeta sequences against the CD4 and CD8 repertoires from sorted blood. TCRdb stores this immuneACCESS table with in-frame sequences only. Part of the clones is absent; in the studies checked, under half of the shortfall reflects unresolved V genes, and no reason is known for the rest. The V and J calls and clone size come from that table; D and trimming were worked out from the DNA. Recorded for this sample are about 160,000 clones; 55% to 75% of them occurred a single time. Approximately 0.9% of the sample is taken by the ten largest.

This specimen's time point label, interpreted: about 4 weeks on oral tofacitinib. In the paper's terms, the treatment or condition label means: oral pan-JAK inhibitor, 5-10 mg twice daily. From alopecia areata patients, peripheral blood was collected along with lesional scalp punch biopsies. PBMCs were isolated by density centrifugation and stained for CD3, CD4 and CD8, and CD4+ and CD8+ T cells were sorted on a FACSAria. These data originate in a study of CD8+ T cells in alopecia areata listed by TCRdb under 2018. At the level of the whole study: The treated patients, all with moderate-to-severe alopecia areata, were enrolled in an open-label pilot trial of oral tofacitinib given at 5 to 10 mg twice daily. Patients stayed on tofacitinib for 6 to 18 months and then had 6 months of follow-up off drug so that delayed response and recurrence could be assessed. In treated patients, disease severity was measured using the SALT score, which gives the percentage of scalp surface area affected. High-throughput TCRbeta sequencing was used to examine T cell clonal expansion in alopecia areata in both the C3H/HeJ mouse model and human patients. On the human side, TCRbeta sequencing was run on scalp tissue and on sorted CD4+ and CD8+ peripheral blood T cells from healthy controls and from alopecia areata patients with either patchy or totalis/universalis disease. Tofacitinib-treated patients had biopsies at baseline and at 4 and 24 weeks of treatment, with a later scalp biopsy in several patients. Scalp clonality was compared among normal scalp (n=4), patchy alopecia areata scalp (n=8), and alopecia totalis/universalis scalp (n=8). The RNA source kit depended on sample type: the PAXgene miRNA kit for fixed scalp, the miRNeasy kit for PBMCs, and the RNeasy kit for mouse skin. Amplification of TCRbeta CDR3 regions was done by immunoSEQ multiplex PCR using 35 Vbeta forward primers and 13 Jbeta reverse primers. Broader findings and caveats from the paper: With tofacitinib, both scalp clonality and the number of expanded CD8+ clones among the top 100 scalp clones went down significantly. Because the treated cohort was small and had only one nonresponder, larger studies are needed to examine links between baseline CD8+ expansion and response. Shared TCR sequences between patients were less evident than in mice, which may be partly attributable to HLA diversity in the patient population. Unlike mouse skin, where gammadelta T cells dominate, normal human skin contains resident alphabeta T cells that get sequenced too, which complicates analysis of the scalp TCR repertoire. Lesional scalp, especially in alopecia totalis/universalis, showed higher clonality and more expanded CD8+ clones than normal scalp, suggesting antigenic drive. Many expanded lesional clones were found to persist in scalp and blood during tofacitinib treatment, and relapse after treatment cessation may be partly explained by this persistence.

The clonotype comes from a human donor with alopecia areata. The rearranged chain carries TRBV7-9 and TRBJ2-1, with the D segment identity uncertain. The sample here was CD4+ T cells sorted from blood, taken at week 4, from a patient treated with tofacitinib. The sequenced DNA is TGTGCCAGCAGCTCGCCGGCGCACCTAACCTACAATGAGCAGTTCTTC. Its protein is CASSSPAHLTYNEQFF.